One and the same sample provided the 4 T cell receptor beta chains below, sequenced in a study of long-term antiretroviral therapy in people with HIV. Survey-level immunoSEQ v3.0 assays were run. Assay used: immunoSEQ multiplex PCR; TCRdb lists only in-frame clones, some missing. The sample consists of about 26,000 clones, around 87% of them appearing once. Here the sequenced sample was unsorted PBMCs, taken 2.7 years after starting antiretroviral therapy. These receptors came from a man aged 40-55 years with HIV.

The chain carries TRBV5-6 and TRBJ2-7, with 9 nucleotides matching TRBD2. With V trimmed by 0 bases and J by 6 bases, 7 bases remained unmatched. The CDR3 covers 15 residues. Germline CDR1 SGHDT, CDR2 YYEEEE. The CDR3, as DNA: TGTGCCAGCAGCTTGGTGGTAGCGGGAGTTCTCGAGCAGTACTTC. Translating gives CASSLVVAGVLEQYF.

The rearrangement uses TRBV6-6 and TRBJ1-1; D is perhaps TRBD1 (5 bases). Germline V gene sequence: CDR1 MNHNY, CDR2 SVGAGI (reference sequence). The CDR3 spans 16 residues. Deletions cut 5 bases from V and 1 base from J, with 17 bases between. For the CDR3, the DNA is TGTGCCAGCAGTAAATCCTGGGACGGGGGGAACACTGAAGCTTTCTTT. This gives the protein CASSKSWDGGNTEAFF.

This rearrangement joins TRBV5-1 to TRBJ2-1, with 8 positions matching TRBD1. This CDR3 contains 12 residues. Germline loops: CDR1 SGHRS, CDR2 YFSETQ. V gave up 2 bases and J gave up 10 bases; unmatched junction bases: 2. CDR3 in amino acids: CASSLQGGEQFF. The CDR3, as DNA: TGCGCCAGCAGCTTACAGGGGGGCGAGCAGTTCTTC.

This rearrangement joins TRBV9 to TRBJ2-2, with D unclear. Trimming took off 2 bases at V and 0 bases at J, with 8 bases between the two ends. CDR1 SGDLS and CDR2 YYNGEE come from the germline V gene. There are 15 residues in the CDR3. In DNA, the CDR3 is TGTGCCAGCAGCGTTCTAGGGTCGAACACCGGGGAGCTGTTTTTT. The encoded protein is CASSVLGSNTGELFF. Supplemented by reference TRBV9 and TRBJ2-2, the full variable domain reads DSGVTQTPKHLITATGQRVTLRCSPRSGDLSVYWYQQSLDQGLQFLIQYYNGEERAKGNILERFSAQQFPDLHSELNLSSLELGDSALYFCASSVLGSNTGELFFGEGSRLTVL.